One sample yielded the 20 T cell receptor beta chains listed below, sequenced in a study of technical replicates of blood from a few donors. Here immunoSEQ multiplex PCR was the method, and the copy in TCRdb shows in-frame clones only, minus some. The sample has 84,000 or so clones, around 93% seen once. The sequenced material came from T cells isolated from PBMCs. These receptors originate from a human donor in good health.

The chain employs TRBV27 and TRBJ2-5; TRBD2 might be the D (6 bases). This CDR3 region has 14 residues. Germline loops: CDR1 MNHEY, CDR2 SMNVEV (reference sequence). The V end was cut by 5 bases, the J end by 2 bases, with 12 bases between. The DNA for the CDR3 is TGTGCCAGCAGTCCCCTGCGGGGACAAGAGACCCAGTACTTC. This sequence encodes CASSPLRGQETQYF.

J is TRBJ1-1 and V is TRBV4-1; 9 positions agree with TRBD1. Germline CDR1 MGHRA, CDR2 YSYEKL. The ends lost 1 base at V and 2 bases at J; junction bases unmatched: 5. The CDR3 has 16 amino acids. CDR3 sequence: CASSQAQGASNTEAFF. The CDR3, as DNA: TGCGCCAGCAGCCAAGCACAGGGGGCCTCTAACACTGAAGCTTTCTTT.

The V and J genes are TRBV19 and TRBJ1-2; TRBD1 agrees at 10 bases. The V gene end was trimmed by 10 bases and the J gene end by 4 bases; junction bases not matched to a gene: 9. CDR1 is LNHDA, CDR2 SQIVND, per germline (reference sequence). CDR3 size: 14 residues. The CDR3 reads CATTSGTGAYGYTF. CDR3 DNA: TGTGCCACAACATCGGGGACAGGGGCCTATGGCTACACCTTC.

This rearrangement joins TRBV6-5 to TRBJ1-1, with D possibly TRBD1 on 6 matching bases. This CDR3 contains 14 residues. Germline CDR1 is MNHEY and CDR2 is SVGAGI. V was trimmed by 6 bases and J by 7 bases, leaving 18 bases between them. The CDR3 region is CASRSLTGIDEAFF. The CDR3 bases are TGTGCCAGCAGGTCGCTCACAGGGATTGATGAAGCTTTCTTT.

This rearrangement joins TRBV5-5 to TRBJ2-7; 9 bases line up with TRBD1. Trimming removed 0 bases from V and 6 bases from J; junction bases left unmatched: 7. The germline gives CDR1 SGHKS, CDR2 YYEKEE (reference sequence). The CDR3 is 15 amino acids. The CDR3 reads CASSLVGQGYIEQYF. For the CDR3, the DNA is TGTGCCAGCAGCTTGGTGGGACAGGGTTACATCGAGCAGTACTTC.

The CDR3 protein is CASSQEASGSSDTQYF. The DNA for the CDR3 is TGTGCCAGCAGCCAAGAGGCTAGCGGGAGTTCAGATACGCAGTATTTT. The chain carries TRBV4-2 and TRBJ2-3, with 10 bases aligning to TRBD2. With 0 bases clipped from V and 4 bases from J, the junction kept 4 bases outside the gene matches. The CDR3 has 16 amino acids. CDR1 is LGHNA and CDR2 is YNFKEQ in the germline V gene.

This chain uses TRBV28 with TRBJ2-7; 7 positions match TRBD2. The CDR3 totals 16 residues. Germline lookup yields CDR1 MDHEN and CDR2 SYDVKM. With 4 bases clipped from V and 3 bases from J, the junction kept 12 bases outside the gene matches. The chain's CDR3 is CASSSPQRGSNYEQYF. The CDR3 region has the DNA TGTGCCAGCAGTTCCCCTCAGCGCGGGAGTAACTACGAGCAGTACTTC.

V is TRBV4-2 and J is TRBJ2-1, with a tentative D call TRBD2 (5 bases). Germline CDR1 and CDR2: LGHNA and YNFKEQ. Trimming removed 1 base from V and 6 bases from J, with 13 bases in between. The CDR3 is 15 amino acids. CDR3 DNA: TGTGCCAGCAGCCAAGTTTTGTCTAGCCTCAATGAGCAGTTCTTC. It yields the protein CASSQVLSSLNEQFF.

The chain recombines TRBV28 with TRBJ2-5, with 12 bases that match TRBD2. Germline assignment: CDR1 MDHEN and CDR2 SYDVKM. The CDR3 sequence is 15 residues long. Trimming cost V 5 bases and J 4 bases; bases outside gene matches: 5. CDR3: CASSRTSGVGETQYF. CDR3 sequence (DNA): TGTGCCAGCAGTCGGACTAGCGGGGTCGGAGAGACCCAGTACTTC. The entire variable domain, with the rest obtained from reference TRBV28 and TRBJ2-5, is as follows: DVKVTQSSRYLVKRTGEKVFLECVQDMDHENMFWYRQDPGLGLRLIYFSYDVKMKEKGDIPEGYSVSREKKERFSLILESASTNQTSMYLCASSRTSGVGETQYFGPGTRLLVL.

J is TRBJ2-2 and V is TRBV27; possibly TRBD1 for D (5 bases). Trimming pared 7 bases from V and 2 bases from J, leaving 26 bases between. Germline loops: CDR1 MNHEY, CDR2 SMNVEV (reference sequence). This CDR3 spans 19 amino acids. CDR3: CASTDSEGVPWLNTGELFF. The CDR3 coding sequence is TGTGCCAGCACCGACAGCGAAGGGGTACCATGGCTCAACACCGGGGAGCTGTTTTTT.

There are a few counts of this clone. The V and J genes are TRBV14 and TRBJ2-7; a possible D gene is TRBD2 (6 bases). Trimming cost V 1 base and J 5 bases, with 12 bases left between them. CDR3 size: 14 residues. The V gene's germline CDR1 is SGHDN and CDR2 FVKESK. CDR3 sequence (DNA): TGTGCCAGCAGCCAAGTGGGGGGACGGCACGAGCAGTACTTC. Residues: CASSQVGGRHEQYF.

This chain connects TRBV27 to TRBJ2-1; TRBD2 agrees at 7 bases. The CDR3 runs to 16 residues. Unmatched junction bases numbered 8, after V lost 4 bases and J lost 2 bases. Per the germline V gene, CDR1 is MNHEY and CDR2 is SMNVEV (reference sequence). The CDR3 is CASSSILARTYNEQFF. In nucleotides, the CDR3 is TGTGCCAGCAGTTCGATACTAGCGCGTACCTACAATGAGCAGTTCTTC.

The CDR3 bases are TGTGCCAGCAGCTTACACGTAAGCGGGAGATACGGGTCCTACAATGAGCAGTTCTTC. This encodes CASSLHVSGRYGSYNEQFF. The chain uses TRBV11-3 and TRBJ2-1; 8 bases are a match to TRBD2. The germline V gene encodes CDR1 SGHNT and CDR2 YENEEA. J lost 1 base, V lost 2 bases, and 13 bases had no gene match. The CDR3 length is 19 residues.

CDR3 bases: TGCGCCAGCAGCCAAGATCGAGGAGGGGTGCTCGAGCAGTACTTC. Protein product: CASSQDRGGVLEQYF. The gene calls are TRBV4-1 and TRBJ2-7; D perhaps matches TRBD2 (6 bases). V dropped 0 bases and J dropped 6 bases, with 15 bases sitting between them. This CDR3 is built from 15 residues. The germline CDR1 and CDR2 sequences are MGHRA and YSYEKL.

V usage is TRBV7-2 and J usage is TRBJ1-1; 8 nucleotides agree with TRBD1. CDR3 length equals 15 residues. Germline CDR1 and CDR2: SGHTA and FQGNSA. J lost 5 bases, V lost 5 bases, and 10 bases had no gene match. The CDR3 region has the DNA TGTGCCAGCAGCACAATCTTCACAGGGGGAACTGAAGCTTTCTTT. It is translated as CASSTIFTGGTEAFF.

The chain combines TRBV28 with TRBJ2-1; possible D gene TRBD2, 6 bases. The V gene lost 6 bases and the J gene lost 6 bases, with 12 bases spanning the gap. Germline lookup yields CDR1 MDHEN and CDR2 SYDVKM. This CDR3 comprises 13 residues. CDR3: CASRPGTANEQFF. DNA for the CDR3: TGTGCCAGCAGGCCCGGGACTGCCAATGAGCAGTTCTTC.

The chain couples TRBV19 to TRBJ2-3, with 9 bases matching TRBD1. The germline CDR1 and CDR2 sequences are LNHDA and SQIVND (reference sequence). With V trimmed by 5 bases and J by 4 bases, 4 bases remained unmatched. This CDR3 has 14 amino acids. CDR3 sequence: CASSLTGGPDTQYF. The CDR3 nucleotides are TGTGCCAGTAGTCTCACAGGGGGCCCAGATACGCAGTATTTT.

The chain has TRBV5-1 and TRBJ2-5; 12 nucleotides line up with TRBD2. Losses at the gene ends were 4 bases for V and 4 bases for J; bases not matched to a gene: 14. Germline V gene data show CDR1 as SGHRS and CDR2 as YFSETQ. There are 18 residues in the CDR3. The CDR3, as DNA: TGCGCCAGCAGCATCGGACTAGCGGGATGGGTTCAGGGAGAGACCCAGTACTTC. This gives the protein CASSIGLAGWVQGETQYF.

The CDR3 is CASSLDQGMGTQYF. The CDR3 DNA sequence: TGTGCCAGCAGCTTAGATCAGGGGATGGGGACCCAGTACTTC. V gene TRBV11-2 combines with J gene TRBJ2-5; D possibly corresponds to TRBD1 (6 bases). Trimming removed 0 bases at V and 7 bases at J, with 12 bases between. The germline V gene has CDR1 SGHAT and CDR2 FQNNGV. This CDR3 has 14 amino acids.

The rearrangement uses TRBV11-2 and TRBJ2-2; 8 nucleotides match TRBD1. The germline CDR1 and CDR2 sequences are SGHAT and FQNNGV. CDR3 size: 16 residues. V lost 4 bases, J lost 6 bases, and 10 bases stayed unmatched. In DNA, the CDR3 is TGTGCCAGCAGCTCCCGCGCGACAGGGGTGCCCGGGGAGCTGTTTTTT. Protein sequence: CASSSRATGVPGELFF.